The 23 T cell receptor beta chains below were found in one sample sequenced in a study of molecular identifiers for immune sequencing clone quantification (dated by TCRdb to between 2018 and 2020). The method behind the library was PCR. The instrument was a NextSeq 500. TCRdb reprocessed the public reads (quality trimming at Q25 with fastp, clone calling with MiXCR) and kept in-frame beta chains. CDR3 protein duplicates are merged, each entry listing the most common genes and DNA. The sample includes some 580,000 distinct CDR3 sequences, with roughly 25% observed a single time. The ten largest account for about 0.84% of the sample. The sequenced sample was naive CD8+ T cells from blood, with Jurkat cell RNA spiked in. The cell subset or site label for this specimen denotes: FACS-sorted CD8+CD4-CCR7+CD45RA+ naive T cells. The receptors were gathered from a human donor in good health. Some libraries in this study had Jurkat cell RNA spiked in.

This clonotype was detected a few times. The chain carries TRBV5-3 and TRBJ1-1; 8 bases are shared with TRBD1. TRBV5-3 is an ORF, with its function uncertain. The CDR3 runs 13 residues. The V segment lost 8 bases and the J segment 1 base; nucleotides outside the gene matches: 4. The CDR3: CASRGTGNTEAFF. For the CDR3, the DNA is TGTGCCAGCAGGGGGACAGGGAACACTGAAGCTTTCTTT.

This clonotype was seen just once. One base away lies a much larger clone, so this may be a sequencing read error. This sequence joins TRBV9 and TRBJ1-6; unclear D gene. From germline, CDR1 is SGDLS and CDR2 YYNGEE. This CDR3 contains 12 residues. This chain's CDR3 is CAGSVRNSPLHF. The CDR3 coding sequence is TGTGCCGGCAGCGTGCGTAATTCACCCCTCCACTTT.

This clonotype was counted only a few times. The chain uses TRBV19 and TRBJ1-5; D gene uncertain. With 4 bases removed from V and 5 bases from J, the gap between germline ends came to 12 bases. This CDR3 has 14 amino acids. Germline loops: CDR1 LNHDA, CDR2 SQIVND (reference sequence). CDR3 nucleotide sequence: TGTGCCAGTAGTACCTTCGAGGGTCATCAGCCCCAGCATTTT. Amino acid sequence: CASSTFEGHQPQHF. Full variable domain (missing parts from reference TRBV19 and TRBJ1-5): DGGITQSPKYLFRKEGQNVTLSCEQNLNHDAMYWYRQDPGQGLRLIYYSQIVNDFQKGDIAEGYSVSREKKESFPLTVTSAQKNPTAFYLCASSTFEGHQPQHFGDGTRLSIL.

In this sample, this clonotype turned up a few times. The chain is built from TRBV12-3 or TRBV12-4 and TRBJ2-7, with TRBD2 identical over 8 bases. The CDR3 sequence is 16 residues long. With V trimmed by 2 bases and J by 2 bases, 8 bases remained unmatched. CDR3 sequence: CASSLIYSGNTYEQYF. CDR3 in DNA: TGTGCCAGCAGTTTAATTTATAGCGGGAACACCTACGAGCAGTACTTC.

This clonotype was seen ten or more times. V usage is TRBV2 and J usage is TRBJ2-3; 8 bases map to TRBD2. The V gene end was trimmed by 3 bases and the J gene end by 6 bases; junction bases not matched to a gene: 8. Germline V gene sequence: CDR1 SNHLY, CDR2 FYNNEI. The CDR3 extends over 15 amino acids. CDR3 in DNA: TGTGCCAGCAGTGATTCGACTAGCGAATCCGATACGCAGTATTTT. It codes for CASSDSTSESDTQYF. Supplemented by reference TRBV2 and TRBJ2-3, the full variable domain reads EPEVTQTPSHQVTQMGQEVILRCVPISNHLYFYWYRQILGQKVEFLVSFYNNEISEKSEIFDDQFSVERPDGSNFTLKIRSTKLEDSAMYFCASSDSTSESDTQYFGPGTRLTVL.

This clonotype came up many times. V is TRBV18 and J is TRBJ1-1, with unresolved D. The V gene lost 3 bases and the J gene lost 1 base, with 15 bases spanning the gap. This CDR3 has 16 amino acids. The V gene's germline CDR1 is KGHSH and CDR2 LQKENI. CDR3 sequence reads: CASSPFSVHSNTEAFF. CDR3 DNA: TGTGCCAGCTCACCTTTCTCTGTCCATTCGAACACTGAAGCTTTCTTT.

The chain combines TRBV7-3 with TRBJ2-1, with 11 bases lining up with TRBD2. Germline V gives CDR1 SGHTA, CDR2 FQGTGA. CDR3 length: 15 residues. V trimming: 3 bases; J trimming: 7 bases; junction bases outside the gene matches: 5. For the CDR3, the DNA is TGTGCCAGCAGCTTGTATAGCGGGAGGGGGAATGAGCAGTTCTTC. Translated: CASSLYSGRGNEQFF.

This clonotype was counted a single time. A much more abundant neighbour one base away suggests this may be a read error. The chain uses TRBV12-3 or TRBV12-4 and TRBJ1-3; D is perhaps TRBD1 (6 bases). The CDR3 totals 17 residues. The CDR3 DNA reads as TGTGCCAGCAGCTCTATCCAACAGGGAAGCTCTGGAAGCACCATATATTTT. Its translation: CASSSIQQGSSGSTIYF.

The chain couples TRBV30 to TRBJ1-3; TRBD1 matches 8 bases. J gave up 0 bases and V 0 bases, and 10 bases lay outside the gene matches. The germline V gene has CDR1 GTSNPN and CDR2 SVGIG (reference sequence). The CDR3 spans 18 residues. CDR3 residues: CAWSVRDRGFNSGNTIYF. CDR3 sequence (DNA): TGTGCCTGGAGTGTTAGAGACAGGGGCTTTAACTCTGGAAACACCATATATTTT.

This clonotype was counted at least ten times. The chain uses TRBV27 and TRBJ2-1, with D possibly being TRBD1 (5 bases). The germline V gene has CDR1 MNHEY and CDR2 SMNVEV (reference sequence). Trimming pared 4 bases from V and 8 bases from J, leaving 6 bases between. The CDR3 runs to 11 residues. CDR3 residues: CASSSRDEQFF. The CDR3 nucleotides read TGTGCCAGCAGTTCCAGGGATGAGCAGTTCTTC.

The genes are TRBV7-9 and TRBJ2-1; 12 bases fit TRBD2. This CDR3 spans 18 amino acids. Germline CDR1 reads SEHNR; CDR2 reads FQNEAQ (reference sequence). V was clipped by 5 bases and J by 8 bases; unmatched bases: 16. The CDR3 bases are TGTGCCAGCAGCCCTAGATCCGTGACTAGCGGGAGAGTGTATGAGCAGTTCTTC. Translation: CASSPRSVTSGRVYEQFF.

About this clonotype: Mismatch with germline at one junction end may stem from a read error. CDR3: CASSHGYVQYF. The CDR3, as DNA: TGTGCCAGCAGTCACGGATACGTGCAGTACTTC. The V and J genes are TRBV6-5 and TRBJ2-7; D remains ambiguous. The CDR3 runs to 11 residues. From germline, CDR1 is MNHEY and CDR2 SVGAGI.

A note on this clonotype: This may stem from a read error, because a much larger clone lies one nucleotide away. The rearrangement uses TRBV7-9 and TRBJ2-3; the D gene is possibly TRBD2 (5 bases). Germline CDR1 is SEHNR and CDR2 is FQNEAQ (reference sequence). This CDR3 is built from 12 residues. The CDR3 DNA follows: TGTGCCAGCAAAGACCTGAGGGATACGCAGTGTTTT. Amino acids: CASKDLRDTQCF.

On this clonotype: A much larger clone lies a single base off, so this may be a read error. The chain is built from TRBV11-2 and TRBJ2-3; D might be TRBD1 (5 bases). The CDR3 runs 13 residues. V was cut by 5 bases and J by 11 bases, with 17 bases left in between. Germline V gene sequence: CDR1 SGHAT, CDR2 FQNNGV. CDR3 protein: CASSVGPVLGQYF. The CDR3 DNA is TGTGCCAGCAGCGTGGGGCCCGTGTTGGGGCAGTATTTT.

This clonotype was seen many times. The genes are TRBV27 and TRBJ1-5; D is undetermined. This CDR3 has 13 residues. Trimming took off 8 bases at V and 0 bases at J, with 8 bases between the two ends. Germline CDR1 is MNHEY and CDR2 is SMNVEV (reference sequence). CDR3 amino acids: CASGLYSNQPQHF. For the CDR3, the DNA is TGTGCCAGCGGACTTTATAGCAATCAGCCCCAGCATTTT.

The CDR3 is CASSPTPGQFNEQFF. CDR3 coding DNA: TGTGCCAGCAGCCCCACCCCCGGACAGTTTAATGAGCAGTTCTTC. V gene TRBV12-3 or TRBV12-4 combines with J gene TRBJ2-1; a possible D gene is TRBD1 (6 bases). The CDR3 extends over 15 amino acids. Trimming took 6 bases from V and 7 from J, leaving 19 bases between them.

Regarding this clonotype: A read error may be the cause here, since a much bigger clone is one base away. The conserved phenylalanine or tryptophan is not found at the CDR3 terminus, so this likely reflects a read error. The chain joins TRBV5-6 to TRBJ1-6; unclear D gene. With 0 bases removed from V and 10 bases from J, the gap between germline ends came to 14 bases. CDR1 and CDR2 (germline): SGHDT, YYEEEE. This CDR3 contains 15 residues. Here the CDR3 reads CASSLVRDLESPLHL. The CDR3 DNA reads TGTGCCAGCAGCTTGGTGCGGGATTTAGAATCACCCCTCCACCTT.

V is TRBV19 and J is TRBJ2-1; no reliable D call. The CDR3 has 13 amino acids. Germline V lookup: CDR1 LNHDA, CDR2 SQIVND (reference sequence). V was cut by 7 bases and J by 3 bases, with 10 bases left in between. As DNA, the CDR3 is TGTGCCAGTACTCCGACCCTCTACAATGAGCAGTTCTTC. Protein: CASTPTLYNEQFF.

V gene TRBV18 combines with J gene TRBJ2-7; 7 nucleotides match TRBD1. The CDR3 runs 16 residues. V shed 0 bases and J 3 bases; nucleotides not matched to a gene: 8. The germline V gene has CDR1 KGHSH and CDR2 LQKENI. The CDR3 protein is CASSPPTARTGYEQYF. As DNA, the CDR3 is TGTGCCAGCTCACCACCTACAGCGAGGACAGGCTACGAGCAGTACTTC.

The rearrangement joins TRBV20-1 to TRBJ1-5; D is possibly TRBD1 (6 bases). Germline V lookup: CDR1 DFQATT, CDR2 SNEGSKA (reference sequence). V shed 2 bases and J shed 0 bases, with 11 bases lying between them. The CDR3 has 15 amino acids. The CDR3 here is CSARKQGDSNQPQHF. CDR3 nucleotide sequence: TGCAGTGCTAGAAAACAGGGAGATAGCAATCAGCCCCAGCATTTT.

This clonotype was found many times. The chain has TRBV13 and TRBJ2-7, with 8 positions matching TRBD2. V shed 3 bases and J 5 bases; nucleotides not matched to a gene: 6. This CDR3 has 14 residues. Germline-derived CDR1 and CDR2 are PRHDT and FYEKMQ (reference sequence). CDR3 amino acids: CASSFTGRADEQYF. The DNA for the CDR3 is TGTGCCAGCAGCTTTACCGGGAGGGCTGACGAGCAGTACTTC.

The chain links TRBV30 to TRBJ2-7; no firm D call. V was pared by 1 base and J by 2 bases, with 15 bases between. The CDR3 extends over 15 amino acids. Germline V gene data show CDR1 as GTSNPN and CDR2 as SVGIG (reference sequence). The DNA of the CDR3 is TGTGCCTGGAGTGACGGGTCATCAAGAACCTACGAGCAGTACTTC. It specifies CAWSDGSSRTYEQYF. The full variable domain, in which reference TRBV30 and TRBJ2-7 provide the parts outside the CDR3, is SQTIHQWPATLVQPVGSPLSLECTVEGTSNPNLYWYRQAAGRGLQLLFYSVGIGQISSEVPQNLSASRPQDRQFILSSKKLLLSDSGFYLCAWSDGSSRTYEQYFGPGTRLTVT.

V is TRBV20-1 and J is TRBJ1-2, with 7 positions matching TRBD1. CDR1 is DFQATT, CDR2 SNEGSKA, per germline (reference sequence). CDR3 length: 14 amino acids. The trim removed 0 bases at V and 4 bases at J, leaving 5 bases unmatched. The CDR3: CSARDIWTGYGYTF. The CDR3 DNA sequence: TGCAGTGCTAGAGATATCTGGACAGGCTATGGCTACACCTTC.